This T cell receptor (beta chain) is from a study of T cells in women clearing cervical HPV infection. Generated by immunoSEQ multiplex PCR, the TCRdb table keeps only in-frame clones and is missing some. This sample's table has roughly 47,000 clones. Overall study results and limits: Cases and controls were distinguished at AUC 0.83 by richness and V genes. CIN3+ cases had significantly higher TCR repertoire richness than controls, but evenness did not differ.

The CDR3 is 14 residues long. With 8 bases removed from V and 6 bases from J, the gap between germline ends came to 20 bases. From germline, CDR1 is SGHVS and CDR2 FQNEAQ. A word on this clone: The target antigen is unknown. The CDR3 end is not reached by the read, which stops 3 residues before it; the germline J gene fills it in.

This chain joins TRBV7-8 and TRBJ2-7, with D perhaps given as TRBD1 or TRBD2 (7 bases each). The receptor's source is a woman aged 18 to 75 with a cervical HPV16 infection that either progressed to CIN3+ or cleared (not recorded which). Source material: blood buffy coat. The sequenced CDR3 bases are TGTGCCAGCGCAAGCGGGACAGTCTTAAGCGAG. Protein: CASASGTVLSE. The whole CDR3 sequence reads CASASGTVLSEQYF. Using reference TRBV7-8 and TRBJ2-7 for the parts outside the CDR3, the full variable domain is GAGVSQSPRYKVAKRGQDVALRCDPISGHVSLFWYQQALGQGPEFLTYFQNEAQLDKSGLPSDRFFAERPEGSVSTLKIQRTQQEDSAVYLCASASGTVLSEQYFGPGTRLTVT.